The T cell receptor beta chain described here comes from a study of a mutant IDH1 vaccine in newly diagnosed glioma (dated by TCRdb to the early 2020s). Broadly, across the study: Vaccination started 4-6 weeks after radiotherapy alone, or was given together with temozolomide cycles in the groups whose treatment included chemotherapy. Of the 30 or so patients who were treated, around 62% were male and approximately 38% were female, and the mean age was about 40 years. Before enrollment, most patients had been given radiochemotherapy with temozolomide as standard therapy, while the rest had received either radiotherapy alone or temozolomide alone. The week-35 safety follow-up was designated visit V12, and the week-47 end of study was designated visit V13. Peripheral blood was drawn at six visits: V03 (baseline), V05, V07, V10, V12 and V13. Longitudinal TCRB deep sequencing was performed for roughly 27 treated patients wherever samples were available for exploratory analyses. Broad study findings and their caveats: Vaccine-induced immune responses across multiple MHC alleles were detected in about 92% of patients. Selection of PBMC samples for TCRB deep sequencing was based on availability. Changes in the top peripheral T cell clonotypes picked up by TCRB sequencing did not appear to be linked to pseudoprogression. It was noted by the authors that analyses of patient blood samples could not be reproduced owing to sample limitations.

Library construction relied on the immunoSEQ multiplex PCR assay. The hsTCRB Kit was used according to the manufacturer's protocol to amplify rearranged TCR beta chain sequences. Sequencing of TCRB libraries was carried out on an Illumina MiSeq. The paper's data handling went like this. The kit vendor's proprietary platform handled demultiplexing, trimming and gene mapping. Drawn from immuneACCESS, this table holds only the in-frame rearrangements with V and J called that TCRdb kept. Clones are partly lost; checked studies trace under half to an unresolved V gene and leave the rest unexplained. That table gives V, J and clone size, and the DNA gave D and trimming. In all, the sample holds roughly 56,000 clones, and approximately 80% of those were seen once. The ten top clones hold roughly 5% of the sample. The sample's time point label, decoded: week 47, end of study. Each vaccine dose, consisting of 300 ug of a 20-mer mutant IDH1 peptide in Montanide, was administered subcutaneously with topical imiquimod. Patients were given eight vaccinations, in weeks 1, 3, 5, 7, 11, 15, 19 and 23, which matched visits V03 through V10. The donors had newly diagnosed IDH1-mutant astrocytomas of WHO grade 3 or 4 that showed loss of nuclear ATRX. The samples were drawn from NOA16, a multicentre, single-arm, open-label phase I trial in Germany that tested a mutant IDH1 peptide vaccine in humans for the first time. Genomic DNA for TCRB sequencing was extracted from EDTA blood using the DNeasy Blood and Tissue Kit.

Comments on this clone: It lacks a known antigen. The sample holds no much larger clone one base away, and base qualities are not on file.

Sample: PBMCs, taken from a glioma patient whose treatment included an IDH1 peptide vaccine. This TCR was recovered from a woman aged 35 to 49 with glioma. Some clones in this sample may be carry-over from other donors' samples.

The DNA sequence is as follows: TGTGCCAGCAGTTCACAGGGCTATTCAGCTGAAGCTTTCTTT. The encoded protein is CASSSQGYSAEAFF. The chain uses TRBV27 and TRBJ1-1, and possibly TRBD1, on 6 matching bases. The CDR3 runs 14 amino acids, cysteine and phenylalanine included. Left in the record is the CDR3 DNA by itself, 42 bases read in frame from the first base. In the germline V gene (reference sequence), CDR1 corresponds to MNHEY and CDR2 to SMNVEV. V loses 4 bases, J loses 6 bases, and the germline ends lie 15 bases apart.